What follows describes a single T cell receptor (beta chain). The PCR made use of 60 Vbeta and 13 Jbeta primers. Using immunoSEQ multiplex PCR, the repertoire was profiled, and TCRdb retains in-frame clones only, with some absent. The table records approximately 100,000 clones, 80% to 85% of them present only once. Germline trimming cut 5 bases from V and 5 bases from J; bases unmatched to any gene: 9. Germline V lookup: CDR1 PRHDT, CDR2 FYEKMQ (reference sequence). The CDR3 spans 15 residues. The source of the sample is a study of cytomegalovirus exposure and HLA in healthy donors. The clonotype was recovered from a woman aged 30 to 39 in good health and CMV-seronegative. The sequenced sample consisted of PBMCs. This chain links TRBV13 with TRBJ2-7, with 10 positions matching TRBD1. CDR3 DNA sequence: TGTGCCAGCAGCAACGCTGGGACAGGGGTGAACGAGCAGTACTTC. It translates to CASSNAGTGVNEQYF.